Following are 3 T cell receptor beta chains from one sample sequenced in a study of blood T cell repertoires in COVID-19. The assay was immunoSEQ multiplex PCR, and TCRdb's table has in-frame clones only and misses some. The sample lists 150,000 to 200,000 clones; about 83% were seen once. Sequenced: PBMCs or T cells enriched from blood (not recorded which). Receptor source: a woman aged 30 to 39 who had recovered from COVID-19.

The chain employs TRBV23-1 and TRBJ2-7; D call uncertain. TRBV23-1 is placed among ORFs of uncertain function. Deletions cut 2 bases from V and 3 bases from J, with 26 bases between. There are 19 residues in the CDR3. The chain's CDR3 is CASSQAERIFNIKIYEQYF. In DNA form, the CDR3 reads TGCGCCAGCAGTCAAGCGGAAAGAATATTTAATATAAAGATCTACGAGCAGTACTTC.

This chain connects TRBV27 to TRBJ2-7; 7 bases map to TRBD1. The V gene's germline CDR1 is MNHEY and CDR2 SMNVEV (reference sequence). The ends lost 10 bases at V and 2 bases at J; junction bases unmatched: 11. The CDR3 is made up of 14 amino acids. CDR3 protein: CATMQGEMPYEQYF. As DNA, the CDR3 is TGTGCCACCATGCAGGGGGAGATGCCCTACGAGCAGTACTTC.

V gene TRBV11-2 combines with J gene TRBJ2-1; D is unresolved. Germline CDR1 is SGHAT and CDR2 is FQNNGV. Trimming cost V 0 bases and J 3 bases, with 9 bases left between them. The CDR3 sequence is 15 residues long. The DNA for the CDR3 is TGTGCCAGCAGCTTAGATCGCCCTAACTACAATGAGCAGTTCTTC. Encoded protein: CASSLDRPNYNEQFF.